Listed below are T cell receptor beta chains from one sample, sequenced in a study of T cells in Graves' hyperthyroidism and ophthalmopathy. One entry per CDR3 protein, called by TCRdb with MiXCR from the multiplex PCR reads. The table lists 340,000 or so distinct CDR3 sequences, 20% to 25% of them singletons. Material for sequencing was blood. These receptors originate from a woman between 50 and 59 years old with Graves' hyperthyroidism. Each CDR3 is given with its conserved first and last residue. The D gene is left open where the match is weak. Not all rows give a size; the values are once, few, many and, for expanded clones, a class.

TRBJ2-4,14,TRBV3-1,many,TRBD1,CASSRRQGKNIQYF,TGTGCCAGCAGCCGACGACAGGGAAAAAACATTCAGTACTTC
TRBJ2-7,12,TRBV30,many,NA,CAWKQGAYEQYF,TGTGCCTGGAAACAGGGAGCCTACGAGCAGTACTTC
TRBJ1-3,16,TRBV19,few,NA,CASSTRQTTSGNTIYF,TGTGCCAGTAGTACTCGACAAACTACGTCTGGAAACACCATATATTTT
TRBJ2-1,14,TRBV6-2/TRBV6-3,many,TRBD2,CASRLAGGRSEQFF,TGTGCCAGCAGGCTAGCGGGGGGGAGGAGTGAGCAGTTCTTC
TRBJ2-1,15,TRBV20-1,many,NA,CSARVGAWPLNEQFF,TGCAGTGCTAGAGTCGGGGCCTGGCCACTCAATGAGCAGTTCTTC
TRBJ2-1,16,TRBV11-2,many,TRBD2,CASSEMSGRSYNEQFF,TGTGCCAGCAGCGAAATGAGCGGGAGGTCCTACAATGAGCAGTTCTTC
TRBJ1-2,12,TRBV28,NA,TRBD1,CASRSGGNGYTF,TGTGCCAGCAGGTCAGGGGGGAATGGCTACACCTTC
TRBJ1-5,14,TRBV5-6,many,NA,CASSTGRNNQPQHF,TGTGCCAGCAGCACCGGACGGAACAATCAGCCCCAGCATTTT
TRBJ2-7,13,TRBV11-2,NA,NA,CASSLVSVAEQYF,TGTGCCAGCAGCTTAGTATCAGTAGCCGAGCAGTACTTC
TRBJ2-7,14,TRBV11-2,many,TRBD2,CASSPGLAFYEQYF,TGTGCCAGCAGCCCCGGACTAGCTTTCTACGAGCAGTACTTC
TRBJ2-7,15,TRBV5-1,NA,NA,CASSLGPTELYEQYF,TGCGCCAGCAGCTTGGGACCGACAGAACTCTACGAGCAGTACTTC
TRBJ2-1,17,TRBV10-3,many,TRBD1,CAISESSPQGARNEQFF,TGTGCCATCAGTGAGTCCTCCCCCCAGGGGGCTAGAAATGAGCAGTTCTTC
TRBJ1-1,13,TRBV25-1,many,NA,CASSDRANTEAFF,TGTGCCAGCAGTGACAGGGCGAACACTGAAGCTTTCTTT
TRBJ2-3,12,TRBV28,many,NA,CASSNALKTQYF,TGTGCCAGCAGTAACGCCTTAAAAACGCAGTATTTT
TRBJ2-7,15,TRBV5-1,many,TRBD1,CASSPILRQGREQYF,TGCGCCAGCAGCCCAATATTGAGACAGGGCCGCGAGCAGTACTTC
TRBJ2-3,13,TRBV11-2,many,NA,CASSLVRTDTQYF,TGTGCCAGCAGCTTAGTTCGCACAGATACGCAGTATTTT
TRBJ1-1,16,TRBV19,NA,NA,CASSPPYLGSNTEAFF,TGTGCCAGTAGTCCGCCCTATCTGGGATCGAACACTGAAGCTTTCTTT
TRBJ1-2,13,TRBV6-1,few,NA,CASSPGSSYGYTF,TGTGCCAGCAGTCCGGGATCTAGCTATGGCTACACCTTC
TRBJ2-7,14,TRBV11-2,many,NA,CASSPITLNYEQYF,TGTGCCAGCAGCCCAATTACACTCAACTACGAGCAGTACTTC
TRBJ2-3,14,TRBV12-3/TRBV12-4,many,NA,CASSSGWGGNTQYF,TGTGCCAGCAGTTCTGGTTGGGGCGGCAATACGCAGTATTTT
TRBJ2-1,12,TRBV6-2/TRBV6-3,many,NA,CASSYWQGEQFF,TGTGCCAGCAGTTACTGGCAGGGTGAGCAGTTCTTC
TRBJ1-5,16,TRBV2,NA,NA,CASSPGGGRSNQPQHF,TGTGCCAGCAGTCCGGGGGGGGGCCGAAGCAATCAGCCCCAGCATTTT
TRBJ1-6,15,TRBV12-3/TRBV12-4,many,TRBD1,CASRTRQGENSPLHF,TGTGCCAGCAGGACCAGACAGGGGGAAAATTCACCCCTCCACTTT
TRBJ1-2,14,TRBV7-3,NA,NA,CASSLDGIRYGYTF,TGTGCCAGCAGCTTAGATGGGATCCGCTATGGCTACACCTTC
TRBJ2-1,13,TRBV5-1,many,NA,CASSIDPGGEQFF,TGCGCCAGCAGCATTGACCCCGGGGGTGAGCAGTTCTTC
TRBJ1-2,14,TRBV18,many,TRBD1,CASSPGTAANGYTF,TGTGCCAGCTCACCGGGGACAGCGGCAAATGGCTACACCTTC
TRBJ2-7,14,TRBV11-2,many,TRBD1,CASSLLPQGVEQYF,TGTGCCAGCAGCTTGCTCCCTCAGGGGGTCGAGCAGTACTTC